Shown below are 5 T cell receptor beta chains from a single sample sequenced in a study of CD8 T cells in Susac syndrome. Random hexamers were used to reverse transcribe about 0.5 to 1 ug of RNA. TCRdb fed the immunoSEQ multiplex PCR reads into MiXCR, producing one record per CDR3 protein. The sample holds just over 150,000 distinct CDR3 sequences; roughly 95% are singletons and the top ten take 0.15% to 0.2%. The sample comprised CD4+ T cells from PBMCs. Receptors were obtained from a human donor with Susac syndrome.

As DNA, the CDR3 is TGCGCCAGCAGCTTGGAGGGGTCTAACTATGGCTACACCTTC. This encodes CASSLEGSNYGYTF. This chain uses TRBV5-1 with TRBJ1-2; D might be TRBD1 (5 bases). Trimming shortened V by 0 bases and J by 0 bases, and 6 bases separated the two germline ends. Germline V CDR1 and CDR2: SGHRS, YFSETQ. The CDR3 is 14 amino acids.

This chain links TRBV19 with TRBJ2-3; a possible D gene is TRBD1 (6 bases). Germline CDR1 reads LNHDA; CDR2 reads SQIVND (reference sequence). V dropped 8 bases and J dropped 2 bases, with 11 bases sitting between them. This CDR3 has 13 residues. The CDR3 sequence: CASSQGPTDTQYF. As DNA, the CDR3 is TGTGCCAGTTCACAGGGACCCACAGATACGCAGTATTTT.

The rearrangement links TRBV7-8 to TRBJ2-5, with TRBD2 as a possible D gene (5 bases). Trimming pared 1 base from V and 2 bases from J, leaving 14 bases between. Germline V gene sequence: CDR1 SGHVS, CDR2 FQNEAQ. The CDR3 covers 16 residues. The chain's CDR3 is CASSLGGQPIQETQYF. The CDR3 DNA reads TGTGCCAGCAGCTTAGGAGGGCAGCCGATACAAGAGACCCAGTACTTC.

For the CDR3, the DNA is TGTGCCAGTAGTATCACTGGGAGGACCCAGTACTTC. It yields the protein CASSITGRTQYF. The chain is built from TRBV19 and TRBJ2-5, with a weak D call TRBD2 (5 bases). Trimming removed 3 bases at V and 7 bases at J, with 9 bases between. This CDR3 comprises 12 residues. Per germline, CDR1 LNHDA and CDR2 SQIVND (reference sequence).

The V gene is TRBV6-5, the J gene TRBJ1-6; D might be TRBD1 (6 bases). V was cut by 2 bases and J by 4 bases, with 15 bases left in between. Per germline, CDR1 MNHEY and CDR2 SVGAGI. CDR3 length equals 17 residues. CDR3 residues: CASSYGPKGVYNSPLHF. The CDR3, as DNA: TGTGCCAGCAGTTACGGGCCCAAGGGGGTATATAATTCACCCCTCCACTTT.